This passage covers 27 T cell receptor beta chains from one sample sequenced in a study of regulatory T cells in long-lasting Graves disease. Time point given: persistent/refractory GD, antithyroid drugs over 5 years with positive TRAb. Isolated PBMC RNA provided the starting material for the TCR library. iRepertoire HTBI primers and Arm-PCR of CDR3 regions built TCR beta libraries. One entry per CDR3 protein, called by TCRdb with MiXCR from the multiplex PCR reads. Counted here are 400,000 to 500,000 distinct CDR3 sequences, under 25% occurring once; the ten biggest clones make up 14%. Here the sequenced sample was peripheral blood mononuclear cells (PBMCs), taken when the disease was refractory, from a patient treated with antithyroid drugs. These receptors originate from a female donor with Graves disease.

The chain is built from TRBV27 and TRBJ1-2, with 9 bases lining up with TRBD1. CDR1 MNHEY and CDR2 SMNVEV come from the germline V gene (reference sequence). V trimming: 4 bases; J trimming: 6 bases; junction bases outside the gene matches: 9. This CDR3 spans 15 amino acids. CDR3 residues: CASSSHTGTGNGYTF. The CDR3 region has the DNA TGTGCCAGCAGTTCCCACACCGGGACAGGGAATGGCTACACCTTC.

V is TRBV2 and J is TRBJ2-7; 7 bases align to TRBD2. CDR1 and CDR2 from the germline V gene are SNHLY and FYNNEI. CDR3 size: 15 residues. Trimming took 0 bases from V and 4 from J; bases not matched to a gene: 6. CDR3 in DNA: TGTGCCAGCAGTGAAGCGTGGGGGGGGTGGTACGAGCAGTACTTC. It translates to CASSEAWGGWYEQYF.

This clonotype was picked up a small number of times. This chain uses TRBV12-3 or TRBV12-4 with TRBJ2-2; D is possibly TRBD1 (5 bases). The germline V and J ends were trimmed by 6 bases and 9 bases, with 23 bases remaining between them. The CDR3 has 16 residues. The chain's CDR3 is CASSAAKDTRTRELFF. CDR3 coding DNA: TGTGCCAGCAGCGCGGCGAAGGACACGCGAACCCGGGAGCTGTTTTTT.

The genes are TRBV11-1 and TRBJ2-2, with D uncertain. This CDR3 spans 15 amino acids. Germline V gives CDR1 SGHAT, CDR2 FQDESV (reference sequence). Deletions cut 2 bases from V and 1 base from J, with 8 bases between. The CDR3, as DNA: TGTGCCAGCAGCTTAAATGAAGGGAACACCGGGGAGCTGTTTTTT. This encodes CASSLNEGNTGELFF. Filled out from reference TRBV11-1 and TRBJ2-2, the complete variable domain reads EAEVAQSPRYKITEKSQAVAFWCDPISGHATLYWYRQILGQGPELLVQFQDESVVDDSQLPKDRFSAERLKGVDSTLKIQPAELGDSAMYLCASSLNEGNTGELFFGEGSRLTVL.

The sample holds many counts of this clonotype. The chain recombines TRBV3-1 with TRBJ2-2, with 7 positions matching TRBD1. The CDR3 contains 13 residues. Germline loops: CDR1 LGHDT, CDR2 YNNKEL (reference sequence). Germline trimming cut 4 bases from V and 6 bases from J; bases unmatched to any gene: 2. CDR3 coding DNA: TGTGCCAGCAGCCGTACAGGGGCCGGGGAGCTGTTTTTT. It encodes CASSRTGAGELFF.

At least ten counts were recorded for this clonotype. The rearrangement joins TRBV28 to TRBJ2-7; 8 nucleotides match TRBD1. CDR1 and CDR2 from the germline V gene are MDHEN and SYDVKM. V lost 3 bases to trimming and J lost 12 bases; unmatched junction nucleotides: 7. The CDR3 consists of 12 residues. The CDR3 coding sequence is TGTGCCAGCAGTTTGGGACAGGCCATCGTGTACTTC. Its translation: CASSLGQAIVYF.

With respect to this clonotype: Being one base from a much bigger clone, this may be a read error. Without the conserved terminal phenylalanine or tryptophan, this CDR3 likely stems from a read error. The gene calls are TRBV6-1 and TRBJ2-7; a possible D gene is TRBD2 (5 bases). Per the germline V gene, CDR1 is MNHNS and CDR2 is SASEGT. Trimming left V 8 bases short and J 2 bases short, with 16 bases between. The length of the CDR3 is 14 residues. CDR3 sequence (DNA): TGTGCCAGCCTCGAACTAGTAATGGCCTACGAGCAGTACCTC. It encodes CASLELVMAYEQYL.

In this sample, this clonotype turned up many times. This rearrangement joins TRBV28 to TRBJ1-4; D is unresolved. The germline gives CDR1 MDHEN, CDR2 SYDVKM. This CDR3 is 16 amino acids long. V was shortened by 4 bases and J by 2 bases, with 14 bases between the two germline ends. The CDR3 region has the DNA TGTGCCAGCAGTTCCCGCCGAGGTTTGACTAATGAAAAACTGTTTTTT. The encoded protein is CASSSRRGLTNEKLFF.

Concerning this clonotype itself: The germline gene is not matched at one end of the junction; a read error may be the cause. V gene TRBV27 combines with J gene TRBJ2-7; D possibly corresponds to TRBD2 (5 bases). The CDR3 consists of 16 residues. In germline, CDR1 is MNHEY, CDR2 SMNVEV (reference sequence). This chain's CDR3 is CAGSREGSGMYYEQYF. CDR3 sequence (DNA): TGTGCCGGCAGCCGAGAGGGTTCGGGGATGTACTACGAGCAGTACTTC.

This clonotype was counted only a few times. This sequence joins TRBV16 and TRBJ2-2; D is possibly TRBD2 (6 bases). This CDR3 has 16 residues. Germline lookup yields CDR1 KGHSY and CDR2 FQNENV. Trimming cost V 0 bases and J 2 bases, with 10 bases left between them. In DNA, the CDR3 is TGTGCCAGCAGCCAATCGGGCGGGGTAAACACCGGGGAGCTGTTTTTT. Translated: CASSQSGGVNTGELFF.

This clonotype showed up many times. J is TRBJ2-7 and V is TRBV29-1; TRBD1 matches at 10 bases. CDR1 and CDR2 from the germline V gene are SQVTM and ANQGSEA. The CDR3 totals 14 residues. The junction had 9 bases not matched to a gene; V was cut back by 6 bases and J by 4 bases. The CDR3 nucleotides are TGCAGCGTCCAGCCCGGGACAGGGGTTTACGAGCAGTACTTC. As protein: CSVQPGTGVYEQYF.

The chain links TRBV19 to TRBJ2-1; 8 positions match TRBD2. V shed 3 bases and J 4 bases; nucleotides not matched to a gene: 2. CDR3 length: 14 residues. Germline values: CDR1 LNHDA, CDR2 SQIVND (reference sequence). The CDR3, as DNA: TGTGCCAGTAGTATTGGACTAGCTTACAATGAGCAGTTCTTC. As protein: CASSIGLAYNEQFF.

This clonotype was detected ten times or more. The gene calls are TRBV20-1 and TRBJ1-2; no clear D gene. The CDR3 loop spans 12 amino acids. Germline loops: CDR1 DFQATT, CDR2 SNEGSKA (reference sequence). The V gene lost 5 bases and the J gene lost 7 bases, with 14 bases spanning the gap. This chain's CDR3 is CSAVGGIGGYTF. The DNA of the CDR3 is TGCAGTGCTGTTGGAGGGATTGGTGGCTACACCTTC.

The CDR3 DNA reads as TGTGCCAGCAGCTCTGTGGAGGGTATAGGTTCACCCCTCCACTTT. It yields the protein CASSSVEGIGSPLHF. The V and J genes are TRBV27 and TRBJ1-6, with no clear D. V lost 6 bases and J lost 9, with 18 bases in between. CDR1 MNHEY and CDR2 SMNVEV come from the germline V gene (reference sequence). The CDR3 runs to 15 residues.

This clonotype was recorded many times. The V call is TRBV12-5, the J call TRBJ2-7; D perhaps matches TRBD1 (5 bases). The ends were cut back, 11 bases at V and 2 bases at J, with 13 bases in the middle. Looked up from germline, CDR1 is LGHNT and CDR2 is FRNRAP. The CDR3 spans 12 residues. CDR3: CASFKGTYEQYF. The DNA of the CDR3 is TGTGCTTCTTTCAAGGGGACCTACGAGCAGTACTTC.

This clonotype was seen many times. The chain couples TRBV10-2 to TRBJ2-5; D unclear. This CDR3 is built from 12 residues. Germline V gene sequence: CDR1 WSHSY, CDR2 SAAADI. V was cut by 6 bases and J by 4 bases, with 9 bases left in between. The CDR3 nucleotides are TGCGCCAGCAGCGCAAGTGCAGAGACCCAGTACTTC. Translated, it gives CASSASAETQYF.

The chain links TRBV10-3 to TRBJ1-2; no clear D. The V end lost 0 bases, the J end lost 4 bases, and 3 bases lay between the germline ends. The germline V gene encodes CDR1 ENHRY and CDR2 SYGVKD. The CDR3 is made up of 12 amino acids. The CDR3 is CAISESAYGYTF. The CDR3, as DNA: TGTGCCATCAGTGAGTCGGCCTATGGCTACACCTTC.

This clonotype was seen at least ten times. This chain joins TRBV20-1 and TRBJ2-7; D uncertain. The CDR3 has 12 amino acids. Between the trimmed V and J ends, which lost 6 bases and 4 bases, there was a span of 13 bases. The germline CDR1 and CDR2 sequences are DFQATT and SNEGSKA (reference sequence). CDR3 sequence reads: CSATPAIYEQYF. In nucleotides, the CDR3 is TGCAGTGCCACCCCGGCGATATACGAGCAGTACTTC.

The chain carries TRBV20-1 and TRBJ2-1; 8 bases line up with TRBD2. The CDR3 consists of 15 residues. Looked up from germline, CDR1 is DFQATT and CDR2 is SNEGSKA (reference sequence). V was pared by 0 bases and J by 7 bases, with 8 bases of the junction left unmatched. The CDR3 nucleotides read TGCAGTGCTAGAGATCGAAGCGGGAGTGATAATGAGCAGTTCTTC. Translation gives CSARDRSGSDNEQFF.

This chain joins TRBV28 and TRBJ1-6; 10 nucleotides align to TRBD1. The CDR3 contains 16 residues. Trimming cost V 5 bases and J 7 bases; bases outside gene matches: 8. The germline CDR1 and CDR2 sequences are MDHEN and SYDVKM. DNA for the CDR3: TGTGCCAGCAGTCCCTCGGGACAGGGGCCGAATTCACCCCTCCACTTT. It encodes CASSPSGQGPNSPLHF.

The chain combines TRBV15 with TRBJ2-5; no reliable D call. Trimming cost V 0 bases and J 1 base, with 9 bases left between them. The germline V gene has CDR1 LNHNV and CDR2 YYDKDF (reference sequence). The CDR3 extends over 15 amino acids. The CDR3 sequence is CATSRDLSLQETQYF. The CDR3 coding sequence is TGTGCCACCAGCAGAGATCTATCACTCCAAGAGACCCAGTACTTC.

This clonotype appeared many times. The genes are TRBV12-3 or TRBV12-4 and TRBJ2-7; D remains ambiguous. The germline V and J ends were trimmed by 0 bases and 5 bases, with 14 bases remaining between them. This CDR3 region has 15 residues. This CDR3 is CASSLAGPEVDEQYF. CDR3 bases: TGTGCCAGCAGTTTAGCAGGACCAGAAGTGGACGAGCAGTACTTC.

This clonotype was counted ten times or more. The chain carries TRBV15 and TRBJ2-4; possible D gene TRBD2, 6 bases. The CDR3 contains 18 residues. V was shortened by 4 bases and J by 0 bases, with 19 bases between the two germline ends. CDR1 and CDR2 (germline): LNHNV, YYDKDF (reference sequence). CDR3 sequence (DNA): TGTGCCACCAGCAACGTACTAGCAGAGAGAATAGCCAAAAACATTCAGTACTTC. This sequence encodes CATSNVLAERIAKNIQYF.

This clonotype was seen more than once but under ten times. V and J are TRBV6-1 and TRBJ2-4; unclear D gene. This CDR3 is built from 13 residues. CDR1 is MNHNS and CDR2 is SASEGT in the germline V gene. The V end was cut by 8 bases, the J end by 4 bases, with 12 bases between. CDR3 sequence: CASFDVTKNIQYF. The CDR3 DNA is TGTGCCAGCTTTGACGTGACAAAAAACATTCAGTACTTC.

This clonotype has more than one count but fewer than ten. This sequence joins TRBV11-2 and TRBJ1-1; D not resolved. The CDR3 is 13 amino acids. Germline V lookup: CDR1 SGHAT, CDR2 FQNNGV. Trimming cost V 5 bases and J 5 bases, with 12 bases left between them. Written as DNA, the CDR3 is TGTGCCAGCAGCGGGAGGACTGCAACTGAAGCTTTCTTT. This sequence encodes CASSGRTATEAFF.

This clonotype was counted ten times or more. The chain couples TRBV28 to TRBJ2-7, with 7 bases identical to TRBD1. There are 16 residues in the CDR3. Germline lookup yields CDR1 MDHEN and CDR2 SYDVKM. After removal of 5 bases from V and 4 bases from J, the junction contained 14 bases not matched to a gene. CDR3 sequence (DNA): TGTGCCAGCAGTACCCCTCCGGGACAGCGTACATACGAGCAGTACTTC. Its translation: CASSTPPGQRTYEQYF.

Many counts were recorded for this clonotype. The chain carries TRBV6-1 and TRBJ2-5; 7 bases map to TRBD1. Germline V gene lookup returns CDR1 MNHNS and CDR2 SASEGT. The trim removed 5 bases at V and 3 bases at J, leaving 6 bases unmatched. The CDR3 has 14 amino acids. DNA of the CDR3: TGTGCCAGCAGTCAAGGGGACAGAAAAGAGACCCAGTACTTC. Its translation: CASSQGDRKETQYF.